The 5 T cell receptor beta chains listed next were all sequenced from one sample in a study of blood T cell repertoires in COVID-19 (dated by TCRdb to between 2020 and 2021). Library method: the immunoSEQ multiplex PCR assay. The clones in this table, taken by TCRdb from immuneACCESS, are in-frame only. Not every clone is retained; where verified, under half of the shortfall comes from an unresolved V gene, and the cause of the rest is unknown. In all, the sample holds roughly 320,000 clones, and around nine tenths of those were seen once. The ten largest account for 1.3% of the sample. The specimen was peripheral blood. These receptors all stem from a man in his sixties or seventies with acute or convalescent COVID-19.

This clone was recorded once. This same CDR3 is encoded by further DNA sequences in the sample. The chain employs TRBV30 and TRBJ2-7; a possible D gene is TRBD2 (7 bases). Trimming shortened V by 0 bases and J by 1 base, and 10 bases separated the two germline ends. In germline, CDR1 is GTSNPN, CDR2 SVGIG (reference sequence). The CDR3 is 14 residues long. The CDR3 DNA sequence: TGTGCCTGGAGTGTACAGGGAGGGTCCTACGAGCAGTACTTC. Its protein product is CAWSVQGGSYEQYF.

In this sample, this clone turned up a few times. The rearrangement links TRBV28 to TRBJ1-5; D is unclear. The CDR3 loop spans 14 amino acids. Trimming cost V 1 base and J 7 bases, with 11 bases left between them. Germline V gene lookup returns CDR1 MDHEN and CDR2 SYDVKM. Here the CDR3 reads CASSLSPTRQPQHF. The CDR3 nucleotides read TGTGCCAGCAGTTTATCCCCGACGCGGCAGCCCCAGCATTTT.

The chain couples TRBV2 to TRBJ1-6; D is unclear. From germline, CDR1 is SNHLY and CDR2 FYNNEI. Trimming pared 3 bases from V and 11 bases from J, leaving 11 bases between. There are 13 residues in the CDR3. The CDR3 loop is CASSDQIDPPLHF. The CDR3 DNA follows: TGTGCCAGCAGTGATCAGATCGATCCACCCCTCCACTTT.

The chain joins TRBV23-1 to TRBJ2-5; weak D call: TRBD2 (5 bases). TRBV23-1 counts as an open reading frame of uncertain function. V was pared by 3 bases and J by 5 bases, with 22 bases between. CDR3 length: 17 amino acids. Here the CDR3 DNA reads TGCGCCAGCAGTCATCGGCGGGCCCTGAGTAGACCGGAGACCCAGTACTTC. Its protein is CASSHRRALSRPETQYF.

This chain connects TRBV19 to TRBJ1-5; 12 nucleotides match TRBD1. The CDR3 has 15 residues. Trimming took 6 bases from V and 6 from J; bases not matched to a gene: 6. In germline, CDR1 is LNHDA, CDR2 SQIVND (reference sequence). CDR3 coding DNA: TGTGCCAGTAGAAGGGACAGGGGGCCTTTTCAGCCCCAGCATTTT. This codes for CASRRDRGPFQPQHF.